These 8 T cell receptor beta chains originate from one sample sequenced in a study of metastatic and nonmetastatic thyroid tumors. None of the patients had undergone any treatment ahead of thyroid surgery. From the PCR reads, TCRdb re-called clones with MiXCR. The table records about 56,000 clones, 25% to 35% of them present only once. Sequences were obtained from blood. Every receptor here comes from a female donor with papillary thyroid cancer or a benign thyroid nodule (not recorded which). Some clones in this sample may be carry-over from other donors' samples.

The chain carries TRBV28 and TRBJ1-1; D is unresolved. This CDR3 is 13 amino acids long. V gave up 6 bases and J gave up 0 bases, with 8 bases separating them. The germline CDR1 and CDR2 sequences are MDHEN and SYDVKM. The CDR3 here is CASSLTLNTEAFF. DNA of the CDR3: TGTGCCAGCAGCCTAACCTTGAACACTGAAGCTTTCTTT.

The V and J genes are TRBV20-1 and TRBJ2-2; D not resolved. CDR3 length equals 11 residues. Per the germline V gene, CDR1 is DFQATT and CDR2 is SNEGSKA (reference sequence). V was clipped by 4 bases and J by 7 bases, with 7 bases between them. CDR3 sequence: CSAKGNGELFF. The CDR3 DNA reads TGCAGTGCTAAAGGGAACGGGGAGCTGTTTTTT.

This rearrangement joins TRBV12-3 or TRBV12-4 to TRBJ1-1; 7 bases line up with TRBD1. This CDR3 is 16 amino acids long. With 5 bases clipped from V and 6 bases from J, the junction kept 15 bases outside the gene matches. As DNA, the CDR3 is TGTGCCAGCAGTCCATCCCGACAGGGAGGGTCCTCTGAAGCTTTCTTT. Amino acid sequence: CASSPSRQGGSSEAFF.

The chain joins TRBV20-1 to TRBJ2-7, with a possible D match to TRBD1 (8 bases). V lost 6 bases to trimming and J lost 4 bases, with 22 bases between them. CDR3 length: 15 amino acids. The germline V gene has CDR1 DFQATT and CDR2 SNEGSKA (reference sequence). CDR3: CSAQTSQGGRYEQYF. Here the CDR3 DNA reads TGCAGTGCCCAAACGTCACAGGGGGGGCGTTACGAGCAGTACTTC.

The gene calls are TRBV7-2 and TRBJ2-7, with TRBD1 matching over 7 bases. Germline loops: CDR1 SGHTA, CDR2 FQGNSA. The V gene end was trimmed by 0 bases and the J gene end by 3 bases; junction bases not matched to a gene: 5. CDR3 length equals 15 residues. The CDR3 sequence: CASSLATGSFYEQYF. CDR3 nucleotides: TGTGCCAGCAGCTTAGCGACAGGGTCTTTCTACGAGCAGTACTTC. The full variable domain, with the rest looked up from reference TRBV7-2 and TRBJ2-7, is GAGVSQSPSNKVTEKGKDVELRCDPISGHTALYWYRQSLGQGLEFLIYFQGNSAPDKSGLPSDRFSAERTGGSVSTLTIQRTQQEDSAVYLCASSLATGSFYEQYFGPGTRLTVT.

This clone was counted between two and nine times. The chain couples TRBV7-2 to TRBJ1-6; D gene uncertain. Germline V CDR1 and CDR2: SGHTA, FQGNSA. CDR3 length: 12 amino acids. V dropped 1 base and J dropped 13 bases, with 8 bases sitting between them. The CDR3 protein is CASSLGGGPLHF. The CDR3 DNA reads as TGTGCCAGCAGCTTAGGAGGTGGGCCCCTCCACTTT.

The chain carries TRBV11-1 and TRBJ2-7; D possibly corresponds to TRBD2 (7 bases). Trimming pared 5 bases from V and 0 bases from J, leaving 17 bases between. This CDR3 spans 16 amino acids. Germline V gives CDR1 SGHAT, CDR2 FQDESV (reference sequence). CDR3 nucleotide sequence: TGTGCCAGCAGCCCGGGGGGCGGGCGGAGCTCCTACGAGCAGTACTTC. Its protein is CASSPGGGRSSYEQYF. Full variable domain (missing parts from reference TRBV11-1 and TRBJ2-7): EAEVAQSPRYKITEKSQAVAFWCDPISGHATLYWYRQILGQGPELLVQFQDESVVDDSQLPKDRFSAERLKGVDSTLKIQPAELGDSAMYLCASSPGGGRSSYEQYFGPGTRLTVT.

This clone occurred many times. The CDR3 is CSAPGISRETQYF. CDR3 DNA: TGCAGTGCTCCCGGGATTAGTCGGGAGACCCAGTACTTC. The chain carries TRBV20-1 and TRBJ2-5, with D possibly TRBD2 on 5 matching bases. The CDR3 is 13 amino acids. Trimming removed 5 bases at V and 5 bases at J, with 15 bases between. The V gene's germline CDR1 is DFQATT and CDR2 SNEGSKA (reference sequence).